Listed below are T cell receptor beta chains from one sample, sequenced in a study of cytomegalovirus exposure and HLA in healthy donors. Produced via immunoSEQ multiplex PCR; TCRdb's table is partial and in-frame only. The table records approximately 110,000 clones, roughly 78% of them present only once. The material sequenced was PBMCs. The receptors were sampled from a woman in her 40s in good health and CMV-seronegative. The CDR3 runs from the conserved cysteine through the conserved F or W. Fields, in order: V gene, D gene, clone size, J gene, CDR3 DNA, CDR3 protein. D genes are given only for firm matches. Rows may omit the clone size; those that give it use once, few, many or a size class.

V gene: TRBV7-9
D gene: .
clone size: .
J gene: TRBJ1-6
CDR3 DNA: TGTGCCAGCAGCTTAGTAGGGCGGGAGTCACCCCTCCACTTT
CDR3 protein: CASSLVGRESPLHF

V gene: TRBV6-5
D gene: .
clone size: few
J gene: TRBJ2-5
CDR3 DNA: TGTGCCAGCTACTCGGTGCTGGACTTCCAAGAGACCCAGTACTTC
CDR3 protein: CASYSVLDFQETQYF

V gene: TRBV7-2
D gene: .
clone size: .
J gene: TRBJ2-7
CDR3 DNA: TGTGCCAGCAGCGTAACCGGGGGCGAGCAGTACTTC
CDR3 protein: CASSVTGGEQYF

V gene: TRBV5-1
D gene: .
clone size: .
J gene: TRBJ1-4
CDR3 DNA: TGCGCCAGCAGATCAGGAATTACTAATGAAAAACTGTTTTTT
CDR3 protein: CASRSGITNEKLFF

V gene: TRBV7-2
D gene: .
clone size: .
J gene: TRBJ1-1
CDR3 DNA: TGTGCCAGCAGCTTGGGTCCAAGTGAGGCTGAAGCTTTCTTT
CDR3 protein: CASSLGPSEAEAFF

V gene: TRBV10-3
D gene: .
clone size: .
J gene: TRBJ2-5
CDR3 DNA: TGTGCCATCAGTGACCAGCGGCAAGAGACCCAGTACTTC
CDR3 protein: CAISDQRQETQYF

V gene: TRBV19
D gene: .
clone size: .
J gene: TRBJ2-6
CDR3 DNA: TGTGCCAGTAGCATCTCCGACATCCCTGGGGCCAACGTCCTGACTTTC
CDR3 protein: CASSISDIPGANVLTF

V gene: TRBV5-1
D gene: TRBD1
clone size: .
J gene: TRBJ1-1
CDR3 DNA: TGCGCCAGCAGCTTGGGGACAGGGAGAAGGACTGAAGCTTTCTTT
CDR3 protein: CASSLGTGRRTEAFF

V gene: TRBV28
D gene: TRBD1
clone size: .
J gene: TRBJ2-1
CDR3 DNA: TGTGCCAGCAGTCCCTCAGGACAGGGGGCTTTCTTC
CDR3 protein: CASSPSGQGAFF

V gene: TRBV5-1
D gene: .
clone size: .
J gene: TRBJ2-5
CDR3 DNA: TGCGCCAGCAGCTTCGACGGACTACAAGAGACCCAGTACTTC
CDR3 protein: CASSFDGLQETQYF

V gene: TRBV7-9
D gene: .
clone size: .
J gene: TRBJ1-2
CDR3 DNA: TGTGCCAGCAGCTTAGAACGAGGAGGGAGAGGCTACACCTTC
CDR3 protein: CASSLERGGRGYTF